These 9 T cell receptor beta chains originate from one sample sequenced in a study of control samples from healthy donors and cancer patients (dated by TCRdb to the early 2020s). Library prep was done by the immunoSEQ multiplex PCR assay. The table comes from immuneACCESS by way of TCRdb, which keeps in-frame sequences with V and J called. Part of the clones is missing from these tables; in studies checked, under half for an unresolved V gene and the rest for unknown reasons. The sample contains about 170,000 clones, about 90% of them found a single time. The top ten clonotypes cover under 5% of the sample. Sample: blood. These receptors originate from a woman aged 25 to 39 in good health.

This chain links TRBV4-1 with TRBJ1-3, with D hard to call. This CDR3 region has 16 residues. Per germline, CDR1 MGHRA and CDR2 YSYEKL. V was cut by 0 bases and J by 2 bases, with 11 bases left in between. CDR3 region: CASSQDFGAPGNTIYF. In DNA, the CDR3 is TGCGCCAGCAGCCAAGATTTCGGAGCTCCTGGAAACACCATATATTTT.

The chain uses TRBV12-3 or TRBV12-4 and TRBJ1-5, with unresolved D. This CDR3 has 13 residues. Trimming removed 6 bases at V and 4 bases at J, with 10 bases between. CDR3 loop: CASSLISNQPQHF. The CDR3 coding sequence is TGTGCCAGCAGCCTAATTTCGAATCAGCCCCAGCATTTT.

In DNA form, the CDR3 reads TGTGCCAGCAGCCTGAGGGTGGAAGCTTTCTTT. The encoded protein is CASSLRVEAFF. The chain uses TRBV13 and TRBJ1-1; no clear D gene. Germline CDR1 PRHDT, CDR2 FYEKMQ (reference sequence). The CDR3 is 11 amino acids. Deletions cut 5 bases from V and 8 bases from J, with 9 bases between.

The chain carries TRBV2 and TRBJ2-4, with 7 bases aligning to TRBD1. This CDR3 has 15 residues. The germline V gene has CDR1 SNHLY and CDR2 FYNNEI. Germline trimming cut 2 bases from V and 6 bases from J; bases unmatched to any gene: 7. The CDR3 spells CASSELWTGGNIQYF. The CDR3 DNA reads TGTGCCAGCAGTGAATTATGGACAGGAGGAAACATTCAGTACTTC.

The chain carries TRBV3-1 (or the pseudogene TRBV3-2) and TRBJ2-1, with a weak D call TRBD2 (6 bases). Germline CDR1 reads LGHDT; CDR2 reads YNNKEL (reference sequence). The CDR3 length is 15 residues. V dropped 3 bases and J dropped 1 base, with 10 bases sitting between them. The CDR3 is CASSHSAGSYNEQFF. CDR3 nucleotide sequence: TGTGCCAGCAGCCACTCAGCGGGTTCCTACAATGAGCAGTTCTTC.

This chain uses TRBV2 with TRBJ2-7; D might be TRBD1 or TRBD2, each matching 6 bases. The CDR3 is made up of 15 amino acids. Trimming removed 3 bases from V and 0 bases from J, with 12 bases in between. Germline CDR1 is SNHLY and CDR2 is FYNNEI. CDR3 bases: TGTGCCAGCAGTGAGATGGGGGGCTACTCCTACGAGCAGTACTTC. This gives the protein CASSEMGGYSYEQYF.

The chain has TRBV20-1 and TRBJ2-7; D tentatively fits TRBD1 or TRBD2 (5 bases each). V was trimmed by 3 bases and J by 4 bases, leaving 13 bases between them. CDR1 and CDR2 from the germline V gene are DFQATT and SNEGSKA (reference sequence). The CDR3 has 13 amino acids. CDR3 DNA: TGCAGTGCTAGTCCGGGGACCGAGTACGAGCAGTACGTC. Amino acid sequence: CSASPGTEYEQYV.

The CDR3: CASSWRASYEQYF. The DNA of the CDR3 is TGTGCCAGCAGTTGGCGGGCTTCCTACGAGCAGTACTTC. V and J are TRBV27 and TRBJ2-7, with D possibly being TRBD2 (5 bases). With 4 bases removed from V and 1 base from J, the gap between germline ends came to 8 bases. Germline values: CDR1 MNHEY, CDR2 SMNVEV (reference sequence). The CDR3 is 13 amino acids.

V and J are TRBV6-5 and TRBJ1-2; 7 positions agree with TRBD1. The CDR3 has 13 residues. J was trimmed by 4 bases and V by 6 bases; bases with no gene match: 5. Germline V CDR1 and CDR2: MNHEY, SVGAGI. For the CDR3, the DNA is TGTGCCAGCAGACCTACAGGGGCCTATGGCTACACCTTC. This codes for CASRPTGAYGYTF.